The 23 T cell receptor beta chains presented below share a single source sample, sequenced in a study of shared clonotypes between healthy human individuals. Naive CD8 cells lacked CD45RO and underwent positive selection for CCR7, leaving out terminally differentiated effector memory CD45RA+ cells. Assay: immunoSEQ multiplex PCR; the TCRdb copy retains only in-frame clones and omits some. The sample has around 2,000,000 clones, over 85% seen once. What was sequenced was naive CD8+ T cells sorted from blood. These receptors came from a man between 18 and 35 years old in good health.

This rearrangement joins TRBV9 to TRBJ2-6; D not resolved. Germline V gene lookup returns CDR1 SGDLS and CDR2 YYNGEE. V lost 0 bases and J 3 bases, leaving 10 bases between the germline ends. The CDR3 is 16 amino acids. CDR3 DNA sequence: TGTGCCAGCAGCGTAGCACAGATCGGTGGGGCCAACGTCCTGACTTTC. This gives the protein CASSVAQIGGANVLTF.

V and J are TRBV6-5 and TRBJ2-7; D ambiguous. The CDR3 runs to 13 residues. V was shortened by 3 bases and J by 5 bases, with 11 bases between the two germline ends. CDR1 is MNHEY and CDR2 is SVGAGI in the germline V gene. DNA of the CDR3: TGTGCCAGCAGTTATGATGGCATAAACGAGCAGTACTTC. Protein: CASSYDGINEQYF.

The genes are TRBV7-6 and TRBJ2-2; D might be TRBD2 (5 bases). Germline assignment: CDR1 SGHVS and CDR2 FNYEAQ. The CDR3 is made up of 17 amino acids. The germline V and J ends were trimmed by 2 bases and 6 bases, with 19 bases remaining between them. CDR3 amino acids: CASSLYLANTFAGELFF. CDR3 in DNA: TGTGCCAGCAGCTTATACCTAGCCAATACGTTTGCCGGGGAGCTGTTTTTT.

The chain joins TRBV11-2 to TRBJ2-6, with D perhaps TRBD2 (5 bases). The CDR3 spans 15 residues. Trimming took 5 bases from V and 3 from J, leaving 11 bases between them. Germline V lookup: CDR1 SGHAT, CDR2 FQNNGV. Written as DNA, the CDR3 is TGTGCCAGCAGCCCGGGGAGTTTTGGGGCCAACGTCCTGACTTTC. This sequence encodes CASSPGSFGANVLTF.

The CDR3: CAISEGTSPPDTQYF. The CDR3 DNA follows: TGTGCCATCAGTGAGGGGACTAGCCCCCCAGATACGCAGTATTTT. The rearrangement joins TRBV10-3 to TRBJ2-3; TRBD2 aligns across 9 bases. This CDR3 region has 15 residues. Germline CDR1 reads ENHRY; CDR2 reads SYGVKD. Losses at the gene ends were 2 bases for V and 4 bases for J; bases not matched to a gene: 4.

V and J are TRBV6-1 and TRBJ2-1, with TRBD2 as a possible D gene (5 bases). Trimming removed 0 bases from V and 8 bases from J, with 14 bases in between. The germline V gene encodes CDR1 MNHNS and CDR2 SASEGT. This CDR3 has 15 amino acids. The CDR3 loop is CASSEARSVRDEQFF. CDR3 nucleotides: TGTGCCAGCAGTGAAGCGCGTAGCGTGAGGGATGAGCAGTTCTTC.

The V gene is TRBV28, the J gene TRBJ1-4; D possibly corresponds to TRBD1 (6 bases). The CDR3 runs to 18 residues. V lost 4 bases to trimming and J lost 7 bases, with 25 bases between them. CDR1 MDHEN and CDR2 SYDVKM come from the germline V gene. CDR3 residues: CASSSLSRDIHGGEKLFF. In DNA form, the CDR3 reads TGTGCCAGCAGTTCTCTGTCCCGGGACATCCACGGGGGTGAAAAACTGTTTTTT.

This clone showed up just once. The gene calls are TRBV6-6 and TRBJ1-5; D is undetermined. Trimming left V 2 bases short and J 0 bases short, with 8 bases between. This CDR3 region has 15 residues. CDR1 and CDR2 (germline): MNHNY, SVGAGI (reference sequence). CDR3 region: CASSYDGYSNQPQHF. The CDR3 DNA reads TGTGCCAGCAGTTACGACGGGTATAGCAATCAGCCCCAGCATTTT.

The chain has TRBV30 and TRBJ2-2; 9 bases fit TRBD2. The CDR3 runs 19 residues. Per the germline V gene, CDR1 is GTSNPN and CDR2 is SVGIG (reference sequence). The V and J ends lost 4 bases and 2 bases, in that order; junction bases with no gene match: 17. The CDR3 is CAWMGLGAGGSYNTGELFF. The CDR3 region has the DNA TGTGCCTGGATGGGCTTAGGGGCGGGAGGGAGTTATAACACCGGGGAGCTGTTTTTT.

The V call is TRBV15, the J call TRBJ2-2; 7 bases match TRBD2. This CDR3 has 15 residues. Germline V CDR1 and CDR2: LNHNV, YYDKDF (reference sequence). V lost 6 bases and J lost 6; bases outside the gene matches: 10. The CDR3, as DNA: TGTGCCACCAGACCATTGGGAGGGCACCCCGGGGAGCTGTTTTTT. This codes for CATRPLGGHPGELFF. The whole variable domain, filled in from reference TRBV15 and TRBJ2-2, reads DAMVIQNPRYQVTQFGKPVTLSCSQTLNHNVMYWYQQKSSQAPKLLFHYYDKDFNNEADTPDNFQSRRPNTSFCFLDIRSPGLGDTAMYLCATRPLGGHPGELFFGEGSRLTVL.

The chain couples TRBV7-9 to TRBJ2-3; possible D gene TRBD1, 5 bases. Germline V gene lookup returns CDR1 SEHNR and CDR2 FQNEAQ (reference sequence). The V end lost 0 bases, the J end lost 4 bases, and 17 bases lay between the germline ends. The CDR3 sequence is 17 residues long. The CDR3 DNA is TGTGCCAGCAGCTTAGCTGGTACAGGCCACCTTCCAGATACGCAGTATTTT. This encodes CASSLAGTGHLPDTQYF.

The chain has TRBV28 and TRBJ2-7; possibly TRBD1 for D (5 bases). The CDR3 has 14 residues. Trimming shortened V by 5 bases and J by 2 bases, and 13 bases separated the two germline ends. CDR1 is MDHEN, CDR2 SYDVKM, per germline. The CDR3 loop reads CASSLPTDAYEQYF. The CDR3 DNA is TGTGCCAGCAGTCTCCCGACAGACGCCTACGAGCAGTACTTC.

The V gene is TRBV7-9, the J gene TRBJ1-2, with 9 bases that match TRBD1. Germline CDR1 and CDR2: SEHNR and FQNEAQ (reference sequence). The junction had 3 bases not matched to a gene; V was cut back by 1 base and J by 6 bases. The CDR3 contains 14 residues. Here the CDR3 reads CASSLDRTGDGYTF. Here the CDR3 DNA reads TGTGCCAGCAGCTTAGACCGGACAGGGGATGGCTACACCTTC.

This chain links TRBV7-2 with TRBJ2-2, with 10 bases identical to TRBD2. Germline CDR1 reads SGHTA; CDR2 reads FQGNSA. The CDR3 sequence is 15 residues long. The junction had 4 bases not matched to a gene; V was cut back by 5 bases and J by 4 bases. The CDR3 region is CASSILAGGTGELFF. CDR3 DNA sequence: TGTGCCAGCAGCATATTAGCGGGAGGCACCGGGGAGCTGTTTTTT.

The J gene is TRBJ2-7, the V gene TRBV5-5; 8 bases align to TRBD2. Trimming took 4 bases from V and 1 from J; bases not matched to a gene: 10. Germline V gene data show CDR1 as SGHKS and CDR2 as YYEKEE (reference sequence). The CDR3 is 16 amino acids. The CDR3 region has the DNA TGTGCCAGCAGCCCGGTCGACACTAGCGGATCCTACGAGCAGTACTTC. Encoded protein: CASSPVDTSGSYEQYF.

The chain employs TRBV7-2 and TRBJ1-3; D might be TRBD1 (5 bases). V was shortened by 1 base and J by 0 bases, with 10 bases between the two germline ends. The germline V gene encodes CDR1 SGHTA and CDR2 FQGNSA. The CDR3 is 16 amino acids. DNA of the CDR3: TGTGCCAGCAGCTTAGACGGGGGGAGCTCTGGAAACACCATATATTTT. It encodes CASSLDGGSSGNTIYF.

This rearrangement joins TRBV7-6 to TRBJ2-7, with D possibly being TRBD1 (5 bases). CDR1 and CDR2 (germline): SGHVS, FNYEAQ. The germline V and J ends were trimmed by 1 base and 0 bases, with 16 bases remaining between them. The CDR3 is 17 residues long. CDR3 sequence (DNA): TGTGCCAGCAGCTTAGGAGAGCAGACAGTCTTCTCCTACGAGCAGTACTTC. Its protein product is CASSLGEQTVFSYEQYF.

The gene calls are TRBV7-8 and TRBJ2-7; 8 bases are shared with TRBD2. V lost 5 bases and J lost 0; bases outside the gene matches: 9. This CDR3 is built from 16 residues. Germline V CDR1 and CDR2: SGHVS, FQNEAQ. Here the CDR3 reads CASSLGREGPSYEQYF. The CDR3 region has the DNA TGTGCCAGCAGCCTAGGACGGGAGGGCCCCTCCTACGAGCAGTACTTC.

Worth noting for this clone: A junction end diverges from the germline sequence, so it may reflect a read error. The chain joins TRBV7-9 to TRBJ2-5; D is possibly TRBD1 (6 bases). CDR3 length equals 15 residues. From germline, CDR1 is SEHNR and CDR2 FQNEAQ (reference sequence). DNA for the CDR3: TGTGCCAGCAGCGTAGCCGCTCAGGGGTGGGAGACCCAGTACTTC. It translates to CASSVAAQGWETQYF.

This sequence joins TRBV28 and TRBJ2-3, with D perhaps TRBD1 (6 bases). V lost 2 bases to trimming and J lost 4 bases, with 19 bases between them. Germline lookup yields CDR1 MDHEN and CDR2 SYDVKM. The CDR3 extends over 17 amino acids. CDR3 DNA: TGTGCCAGCAGTTTACTTTACGGACTGAGGGGGTCAGATACGCAGTATTTT. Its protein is CASSLLYGLRGSDTQYF.

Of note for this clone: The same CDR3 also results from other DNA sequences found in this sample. In DNA form, the CDR3 reads TGTGCCAGCAGTTTAGTGCAGGGTCCCTACGAGCAGTACTTC. It encodes CASSLVQGPYEQYF. The chain uses TRBV28 and TRBJ2-7, with D tentatively TRBD1 (5 bases). Germline values: CDR1 MDHEN, CDR2 SYDVKM. This CDR3 is built from 14 residues. V was trimmed by 2 bases and J by 2 bases, leaving 10 bases between them.

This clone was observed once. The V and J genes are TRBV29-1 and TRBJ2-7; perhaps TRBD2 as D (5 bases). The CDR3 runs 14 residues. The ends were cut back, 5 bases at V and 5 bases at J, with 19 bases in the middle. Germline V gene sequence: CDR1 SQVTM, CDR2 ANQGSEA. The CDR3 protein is CSVYGEPTYDEQYF. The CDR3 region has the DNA TGCAGCGTTTACGGGGAACCAACGTATGACGAGCAGTACTTC.

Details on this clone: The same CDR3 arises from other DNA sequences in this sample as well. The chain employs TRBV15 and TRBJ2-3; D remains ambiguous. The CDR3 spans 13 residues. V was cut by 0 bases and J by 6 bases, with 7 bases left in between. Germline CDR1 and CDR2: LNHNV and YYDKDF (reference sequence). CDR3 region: CATSRDSADTQYF. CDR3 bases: TGTGCCACCAGCAGAGATTCCGCCGATACGCAGTATTTT.